What follows are 21 T cell receptor beta chains derived from one specimen sequenced in a study of T-cell reconstitution after alpha-beta-depleted transplantation in children. Unique molecular identifiers were incorporated into the prepared TCRbeta library. TCRdb recomputed calls from the PCR reads with MiXCR, one row per CDR3 protein. The sample has 250,000 to 400,000 distinct CDR3 sequences; approximately 23% are singletons. Material: PBMCs, mostly from graft donor cells, obtained 180 days after TCRalphabeta/CD19-depleted stem cell transplant. The receptors come from a male patient younger than 18 who had a stem cell transplant for acute lymphoblastic leukemia, so the T cells may come from the graft donor.

This clonotype was counted only a few times. This rearrangement joins TRBV7-3 to TRBJ2-3, with D tentatively TRBD2 (7 bases). V shed 3 bases and J shed 3 bases, with 13 bases lying between them. The CDR3 has 15 amino acids. Germline lookup yields CDR1 SGHTA and CDR2 FQGTGA. CDR3: CASSFKGGGTDTQYF. The CDR3 nucleotides are TGTGCCAGCAGCTTCAAGGGGGGAGGGACAGATACGCAGTATTTT.

A note on this clonotype: One end of the junction varies from germline; a read error may be responsible. The gene calls are TRBV20-1 and TRBJ2-5; D gene ambiguous. The CDR3 loop spans 12 amino acids. CDR1 is DFQATT and CDR2 is SNEGSKA in the germline V gene (reference sequence). For the CDR3, the DNA is TGCAGTGCTAGATTAGGCACCTCTCCCATGGACTTC. Translating it yields CSARLGTSPMDF.

This chain connects TRBV10-3 to TRBJ1-2; unclear D gene. Germline-derived CDR1 and CDR2 are ENHRY and SYGVKD. This CDR3 has 12 amino acids. Between the trimmed V and J ends, which lost 0 bases and 2 bases, there was a span of 1 base. This CDR3 reads CAISESNYGYTF. The CDR3 region has the DNA TGTGCCATCAGTGAGTCAAACTATGGCTACACCTTC.

This chain connects TRBV11-2 to TRBJ2-5; possible D gene TRBD1, 5 bases. Germline V gene sequence: CDR1 SGHAT, CDR2 FQNNGV. CDR3 length equals 15 residues. V gave up 2 bases and J gave up 0 bases, with 10 bases separating them. CDR3 bases: TGTGCCAGCAGCTTACAGACAGTGTACCAAGAGACCCAGTACTTC. It is translated as CASSLQTVYQETQYF. Supplemented by reference TRBV11-2 and TRBJ2-5, the full variable domain reads EAGVAQSPRYKIIEKRQSVAFWCNPISGHATLYWYQQILGQGPKLLIQFQNNGVVDDSQLPKDRFSAERLKGVDSTLKIQPAKLEDSAVYLCASSLQTVYQETQYFGPGTRLLVL.

This clonotype has a single count. V is TRBV7-2 and J is TRBJ1-5, with D tentatively TRBD1 (5 bases). Trimming cost V 3 bases and J 0 bases, with 12 bases left between them. This CDR3 spans 16 amino acids. In germline, CDR1 is SGHTA, CDR2 FQGNSA. The CDR3 loop is CASSLSGPYSNQPQHF. CDR3 nucleotides: TGTGCCAGCAGCTTGTCAGGGCCTTATAGCAATCAGCCCCAGCATTTT.

This clonotype has only a few counts. The V gene is TRBV7-9, the J gene TRBJ2-7; D gene uncertain. The CDR3 contains 14 residues. Germline V gene sequence: CDR1 SEHNR, CDR2 FQNEAQ (reference sequence). The V end lost 2 bases, the J end lost 2 bases, and 10 bases lay between the germline ends. The CDR3 DNA sequence: TGTGCCAGCAGCTTAATCGCGGACCCCTACGAGCAGTACTTC. Translating it yields CASSLIADPYEQYF.

A few counts support this clonotype. J is TRBJ1-3 and V is TRBV27, with 7 bases that match TRBD1. CDR3 length: 16 residues. With V trimmed by 5 bases and J by 4 bases, 11 bases remained unmatched. Germline lookup yields CDR1 MNHEY and CDR2 SMNVEV (reference sequence). The CDR3 here is CASSLRLPDRGNTIYF. For the CDR3, the DNA is TGTGCCAGCAGTCTAAGACTCCCGGACAGGGGAAACACCATATATTTT.

This clonotype has a handful of counts. The chain recombines TRBV6-1 with TRBJ1-2; D gene ambiguous. Germline V lookup: CDR1 MNHNS, CDR2 SASEGT. V was clipped by 8 bases and J by 0 bases, with 13 bases between them. The CDR3 runs 14 residues. The CDR3 DNA reads as TGTGCCAGCGGAGGGAGTTTCACTAACTATGGCTACACCTTC. This gives the protein CASGGSFTNYGYTF.

This clonotype was counted between two and nine times. CDR3 protein: CASSLEGQELTDTQYF. As DNA, the CDR3 is TGCGCCAGCAGCTTGGAAGGACAGGAACTCACAGATACGCAGTATTTT. The V gene is TRBV5-1, the J gene TRBJ2-3, with 7 bases matching TRBD1. The J segment lost 2 bases and the V segment lost 0 bases, leaving 6 bases of the junction unmatched. CDR3 length: 16 amino acids. The germline V gene has CDR1 SGHRS and CDR2 YFSETQ.

This chain connects TRBV15 to TRBJ2-1; weak D call: TRBD1 (6 bases). The V gene's germline CDR1 is LNHNV and CDR2 YYDKDF (reference sequence). The CDR3 runs to 13 residues. V dropped 6 bases and J dropped 2 bases, with 8 bases sitting between them. Here the CDR3 reads CATRWGPYNEQFF. The DNA of the CDR3 is TGTGCCACCAGATGGGGGCCCTACAATGAGCAGTTCTTC. Full variable domain (outside the CDR3, taken from reference TRBV15 and TRBJ2-1): DAMVIQNPRYQVTQFGKPVTLSCSQTLNHNVMYWYQQKSSQAPKLLFHYYDKDFNNEADTPDNFQSRRPNTSFCFLDIRSPGLGDTAMYLCATRWGPYNEQFFGPGTRLTVL.

J is TRBJ1-6 and V is TRBV20-1; 9 nucleotides align to TRBD1. Trimming at V came to 3 bases and at J to 9 bases, leaving 3 bases not matched to a gene. The CDR3 runs 13 residues. Germline CDR1 reads DFQATT; CDR2 reads SNEGSKA (reference sequence). In nucleotides, the CDR3 is TGCAGTGCTAGTGGGGACAGGGCTTCACCCCTCCACTTT. This codes for CSASGDRASPLHF.

This clonotype showed up many times. The rearrangement uses TRBV7-9 and TRBJ2-7; tentatively, D is TRBD2 (6 bases). Germline CDR1 SEHNR, CDR2 FQNEAQ (reference sequence). There are 14 residues in the CDR3. V lost 1 base and J 3 bases, leaving 10 bases between the germline ends. CDR3 in amino acids: CASSLVGGGYEQYF. Here the CDR3 DNA reads TGTGCCAGCAGCTTAGTGGGGGGAGGCTACGAGCAGTACTTC.

This clonotype showed up just a few times. This rearrangement joins TRBV15 to TRBJ2-7, with a tentative D call TRBD1 (5 bases). With 1 base removed from V and 4 bases from J, the gap between germline ends came to 20 bases. Germline CDR1 reads LNHNV; CDR2 reads YYDKDF (reference sequence). The CDR3 runs to 17 residues. CDR3 loop: CATSRGLTAREVYEQYF. The CDR3 coding sequence is TGTGCCACCAGCAGAGGCCTGACAGCAAGAGAGGTTTACGAGCAGTACTTC.

The table lists this clonotype with a few counts. This sequence joins TRBV5-1 and TRBJ2-1; D is unclear. Trimming shortened V by 1 base and J by 3 bases, and 14 bases separated the two germline ends. This CDR3 has 16 residues. Germline assignment: CDR1 SGHRS and CDR2 YFSETQ. DNA for the CDR3: TGCGCCAGCAGCTTGCTGACGGGTTCCTTCTACAATGAGCAGTTCTTC. Residues: CASSLLTGSFYNEQFF.

A few counts support this clonotype. The gene calls are TRBV11-2 and TRBJ2-3; unclear D gene. V dropped 4 bases and J dropped 2 bases, with 4 bases sitting between them. The CDR3 runs to 12 residues. CDR1 and CDR2 (germline): SGHAT, FQNNGV. CDR3 in amino acids: CASSYHTDTQYF. In DNA form, the CDR3 reads TGTGCCAGCAGCTACCACACAGATACGCAGTATTTT.

In DNA, the CDR3 is TGCGCCAGCAGCTTGAAACGGGGAAACGGGAAAAATGAGCAGTTCTTC. Protein: CASSLKRGNGKNEQFF. The chain employs TRBV5-1 and TRBJ2-1; perhaps TRBD2 as D (5 bases). Germline V gene lookup returns CDR1 SGHRS and CDR2 YFSETQ. This CDR3 contains 16 residues. Between the trimmed V and J ends, which lost 1 base and 7 bases, there was a span of 18 bases.

The J gene is TRBJ1-4, the V gene TRBV12-3 or TRBV12-4; D is unclear. V shed 6 bases and J shed 8 bases, with 7 bases lying between them. The CDR3 is 11 residues long. In DNA form, the CDR3 reads TGTGCCAGCAGCCTCCTCGAAAAACTGTTTTTT. Translating it yields CASSLLEKLFF.

As concerns this clonotype: The CDR3 does not end in the conserved phenylalanine or tryptophan, so this is likely a read error. The J gene is TRBJ2-5, the V gene TRBV19; 9 nucleotides line up with TRBD1. The CDR3 is 15 residues long. Germline assignment: CDR1 LNHDA and CDR2 SQIVND (reference sequence). J lost 3 bases, V lost 4 bases, and 6 bases had no gene match. The CDR3 is CASSKLQGAEETQYL. CDR3 sequence (DNA): TGTGCCAGTAGTAAGCTACAGGGGGCTGAAGAGACCCAGTACTTG.

This clonotype appeared a few times. The rearrangement uses TRBV7-8 and TRBJ2-7; TRBD2 is a possible D gene (5 bases). CDR3 length: 16 amino acids. Per the germline V gene, CDR1 is SGHVS and CDR2 is FQNEAQ. The V end lost 7 bases, the J end lost 4 bases, and 23 bases lay between the germline ends. The CDR3 DNA sequence: TGTGCCAGCACCCTAAAGGGCGCGGGTGGGTTATACGAGCAGTACTTC. The encoded protein is CASTLKGAGGLYEQYF.

This clonotype turned up a few times. The chain has TRBV5-1 and TRBJ1-1; D gene unclear. Germline CDR1 SGHRS, CDR2 YFSETQ. The CDR3 length is 15 residues. With 1 base removed from V and 4 bases from J, the gap between germline ends came to 14 bases. The CDR3 nucleotides are TGCGCCAGCAGCTTGAATCCGGCAGGCGGCACTGAAGCTTTCTTT. This gives the protein CASSLNPAGGTEAFF.

The V call is TRBV7-8, the J call TRBJ2-7, with a possible D match to TRBD2 (5 bases). The CDR3 length is 13 residues. Trimming stripped 5 bases from V and 4 bases from J, with 12 bases between. Germline-derived CDR1 and CDR2 are SGHVS and FQNEAQ. The CDR3 sequence is CASSEVGVYEQYF. In DNA form, the CDR3 reads TGTGCCAGCAGCGAAGTGGGAGTTTACGAGCAGTACTTC.